These 14 T cell receptor beta chains were sequenced from one sample in a study of blood T cell repertoires in COVID-19. Clones were read by immunoSEQ multiplex PCR, and TCRdb kept only the in-frame ones, dropping some. The table has under 200,000 clones, roughly 80% seen once. Sequencing was done on a sample of PBMCs or T cells enriched from blood (not recorded which). All receptors derive from a woman aged 55-69 years with acute COVID-19.

The CDR3 nucleotides are TGTGCCAGCAGTTACACCATCGGCGGCGAGAATCAGCCCCAGCATTTT. Translating gives CASSYTIGGENQPQHF. The chain carries TRBV6-2 or TRBV6-3 and TRBJ1-5; D uncertain. Germline assignment: CDR1 MNHEY and CDR2 SVGEGT. This CDR3 spans 16 amino acids. The V end lost 2 bases, the J end lost 4 bases, and 15 bases lay between the germline ends.

The chain joins TRBV28 to TRBJ1-1, with TRBD1 matching over 8 bases. Looked up from germline, CDR1 is MDHEN and CDR2 is SYDVKM. This CDR3 has 15 residues. Trimming at V came to 3 bases and at J to 2 bases, leaving 5 bases not matched to a gene. The CDR3 sequence is CASSFRDRGNTEAFF. The CDR3 DNA reads TGTGCCAGCAGTTTCCGCGACAGGGGCAACACTGAAGCTTTCTTT.

The J gene is TRBJ2-3, the V gene TRBV11-2, with D possibly being TRBD2 (6 bases). The CDR3 is 14 amino acids. Germline V gene data show CDR1 as SGHAT and CDR2 as FQNNGV. Between the trimmed V and J ends, which lost 3 bases and 6 bases, there was a span of 13 bases. The CDR3 spells CASSFGGVKDTQYF. In DNA, the CDR3 is TGTGCCAGCAGCTTCGGGGGAGTAAAGGATACGCAGTATTTT.

This chain joins TRBV11-2 and TRBJ2-7, with D possibly being TRBD2 (5 bases). Germline-derived CDR1 and CDR2 are SGHAT and FQNNGV. Trimming cost V 4 bases and J 6 bases, with 19 bases left between them. The CDR3 sequence is 15 residues long. This CDR3 is CASSSQASAGGEQYF. The CDR3 DNA is TGTGCCAGCAGCTCCCAAGCCAGCGCAGGAGGCGAGCAGTACTTC.

This chain joins TRBV6-1 and TRBJ1-1; D uncertain. Germline lookup yields CDR1 MNHNS and CDR2 SASEGT. The CDR3 is 12 amino acids. Trimming removed 1 base from V and 11 bases from J, with 11 bases in between. Here the CDR3 reads CASSEGSLMAFF. In DNA, the CDR3 is TGTGCCAGCAGTGAAGGGTCACTGATGGCTTTCTTT.

The rearrangement uses TRBV4-3 and TRBJ1-2, with TRBD1 identical over 9 bases. The CDR3 spans 14 residues. Trimming removed 1 base from V and 5 bases from J; junction bases left unmatched: 2. The germline CDR1 and CDR2 sequences are LGHNA and YSLEER. CDR3 residues: CASSQATGGYGYTF. The CDR3 DNA reads as TGCGCCAGCAGCCAAGCGACAGGGGGGTATGGCTACACCTTC.

The chain is built from TRBV7-9 and TRBJ1-4; 12 nucleotides line up with TRBD1. The CDR3 length is 18 residues. In germline, CDR1 is SEHNR, CDR2 FQNEAQ (reference sequence). The ends lost 0 bases at V and 3 bases at J; junction bases unmatched: 5. CDR3: CASSLAWGQGAANEKLFF. The CDR3 bases are TGTGCCAGCAGCTTAGCGTGGGGACAGGGGGCAGCTAATGAAAAACTGTTTTTT.

The chain links TRBV30 to TRBJ2-7, with D perhaps TRBD1 (7 bases). The CDR3 has 13 amino acids. Germline CDR1 reads GTSNPN; CDR2 reads SVGIG (reference sequence). With 2 bases removed from V and 3 bases from J, the gap between germline ends came to 11 bases. CDR3 region: CAWSSRDSYEQYV. Written as DNA, the CDR3 is TGTGCCTGGAGTTCGCGGGACAGCTACGAGCAGTACGTC.

The rearrangement links TRBV5-4 to TRBJ1-1; TRBD1 is a possible D gene (5 bases). The CDR3 is 12 amino acids. The V gene's germline CDR1 is SGHNT and CDR2 YYREEE (reference sequence). Trimming took 0 bases from V and 10 from J, leaving 10 bases between them. Written as DNA, the CDR3 is TGTGCCAGCAGCTTGGAGGCGGGGGGAGCTTTCTTT. The encoded protein is CASSLEAGGAFF.

The genes are TRBV30 and TRBJ1-2; 8 nucleotides match TRBD1. Germline V gives CDR1 GTSNPN, CDR2 SVGIG (reference sequence). The CDR3 runs to 13 residues. The junction had 7 bases not matched to a gene; V was cut back by 6 bases and J by 4 bases. CDR3 nucleotide sequence: TGTGCCTGCAGTCAGGGGGCAGGCTATGGCTACACCTTC. Amino acid sequence: CACSQGAGYGYTF.

The chain joins TRBV18 to TRBJ2-1; 7 positions match TRBD2. V shed 0 bases, J shed 3 bases, and the junction held 5 bases outside the gene matches. Germline V CDR1 and CDR2: KGHSH, LQKENI. The CDR3 contains 16 residues. In nucleotides, the CDR3 is TGTGCCAGCTCACCACCTTTAAGCGGGGTCTACAATGAGCAGTTCTTC. The encoded protein is CASSPPLSGVYNEQFF.

The chain joins TRBV19 to TRBJ1-2, with 9 bases fitting TRBD1. CDR1 LNHDA and CDR2 SQIVND come from the germline V gene (reference sequence). This CDR3 is built from 13 residues. Trimming cost V 8 bases and J 5 bases; bases outside gene matches: 6. CDR3 amino acids: CASGGQGIYGYTF. Written as DNA, the CDR3 is TGTGCCAGTGGAGGACAGGGGATATATGGCTACACCTTC.

This clone was observed a handful of times. This rearrangement joins TRBV7-9 to TRBJ2-1; 9 bases agree with TRBD2. Germline CDR1 reads SEHNR; CDR2 reads FQNEAQ (reference sequence). CDR3 size: 16 residues. Trimming at V came to 1 base and at J to 4 bases, leaving 5 bases not matched to a gene. The CDR3 loop is CASSLGLAGRYNEQFF. The CDR3 DNA reads as TGTGCCAGCAGCTTAGGTCTAGCGGGGAGGTACAATGAGCAGTTCTTC.

This clone was seen a handful of times. V is TRBV6-2 or TRBV6-3 and J is TRBJ2-7; D unclear. The ends were cut back, 2 bases at V and 3 bases at J, with 11 bases in the middle. The CDR3 has 14 residues. Germline-derived CDR1 and CDR2 are MNHEY and SVGEGT. The CDR3 protein is CASSYPGFVYEQYF. The CDR3 bases are TGTGCCAGCAGTTACCCAGGATTCGTCTACGAGCAGTACTTC.